A single T cell receptor (beta chain) is shown here with its context. This record belongs to a study of blood T cells in healthy people across ages. Primed by a sample-barcoded 5' primer and a J-beta primer mix, a second PCR proceeded for about 7 to 11 cycles. TCRdb passed the 5' RACE reads through MiXCR, listing each CDR3 protein once. The sample lists 1.5 million to 2 million distinct CDR3 sequences; about 35% were seen once. Germline V gene lookup returns CDR1 MGHRA and CDR2 YSYEKL. The length of the CDR3 is 16 residues. Between the trimmed V and J ends, which lost 4 bases and 0 bases, there was a span of 15 bases.

The sample was blood. The chain recombines TRBV4-1 with TRBJ1-2; no clear D gene. This TCR was sampled from a woman aged 25 to 39 in good health. The CDR3 is CASSPFLVRTNYGYTF. As DNA, the CDR3 is TGCGCCAGCAGCCCTTTTTTGGTACGTACTAACTATGGCTACACCTTC.